Following are 10 T cell receptor beta chains from one sample sequenced in a study of sequential checkpoint blockade in melanoma. Noted treatment: randomized to nivolumab then ipilimumab (arm A) or the reverse (arm B). Sequenced by immunoSEQ multiplex PCR; TCRdb stores in-frame clones only, minus some. The profile shows more than 25,000 clones, 60% to 85% of them singletons. The sequencing used CD8+ T cells sorted from blood (inferred from file names), collected from a patient given nivolumab and ipilimumab in sequence. The receptors here all came from a human donor with melanoma.

The chain recombines TRBV4-1 with TRBJ2-1, with 9 nucleotides matching TRBD2. CDR1 is MGHRA and CDR2 is YSYEKL in the germline V gene. Losses at the gene ends were 8 bases for V and 7 bases for J; bases not matched to a gene: 9. This CDR3 spans 14 amino acids. CDR3 DNA: TGCGCCAGCTTGCGGGGGGGCCGGGTGAATGAGCAGTTCTTC. Translated, it gives CASLRGGRVNEQFF.

The chain has TRBV28 and TRBJ1-4; 10 bases are shared with TRBD1. J was trimmed by 5 bases and V by 6 bases; bases with no gene match: 12. The CDR3 is 17 amino acids. Looked up from germline, CDR1 is MDHEN and CDR2 is SYDVKM. The DNA for the CDR3 is TGTGCCAGCAGGCCCGTTTGGACAGGGGGTCGAAATGAAAAACTGTTTTTT. Protein product: CASRPVWTGGRNEKLFF.

This clone was detected a few times. The junction differs from germline at one of its ends, possibly a read error. This rearrangement joins TRBV5-5 to TRBJ2-7; possibly TRBD2 for D (5 bases). The length of the CDR3 is 15 residues. CDR1 is SGHKS and CDR2 is YYEKEE in the germline V gene (reference sequence). CDR3 nucleotides: TGCGCCAGCAGCCCGGAGCGGTCTACGTCCTACGAGCAGTACTTC. It codes for CASSPERSTSYEQYF.

The J gene is TRBJ1-4, the V gene TRBV9; perhaps TRBD1 as D (6 bases). The V and J ends lost 1 base and 8 bases respectively, with 15 bases between them. The CDR3 totals 15 residues. Germline CDR1 and CDR2: SGDLS and YYNGEE. CDR3: CASSVTDRFGEKLFF. CDR3 coding DNA: TGTGCCAGCAGCGTAACCGACAGGTTTGGGGAAAAACTGTTTTTT. The full variable domain, rest sourced from reference TRBV9 and TRBJ1-4, is DSGVTQTPKHLITATGQRVTLRCSPRSGDLSVYWYQQSLDQGLQFLIQYYNGEERAKGNILERFSAQQFPDLHSELNLSSLELGDSALYFCASSVTDRFGEKLFFGSGTQLSVL.

In this sample, this clone turned up a few times. The chain combines TRBV5-1 with TRBJ2-3; TRBD2 matches at 7 bases. Unmatched junction bases numbered 6, after V lost 5 bases and J lost 3 bases. Germline V gives CDR1 SGHRS, CDR2 YFSETQ. The length of the CDR3 is 14 residues. CDR3 DNA: TGCGCCAGCAGGGCGGGGGATCGGACAGATACGCAGTATTTT. This sequence encodes CASRAGDRTDTQYF.

The V gene is TRBV9, the J gene TRBJ2-1, with D tentatively TRBD1 (6 bases). The CDR3 loop spans 12 amino acids. The V gene lost 4 bases and the J gene lost 7 bases, with 9 bases spanning the gap. CDR1 is SGDLS and CDR2 is YYNGEE in the germline V gene. DNA of the CDR3: TGTGCCAGCAGCCCACAGGGTAATGAGCAGTTCTTC. This codes for CASSPQGNEQFF.

The CDR3 spells CASSVGQGASEQYF. As DNA, the CDR3 is TGTGCCAGCAGCGTAGGGCAGGGGGCGAGCGAGCAGTACTTC. This chain connects TRBV9 to TRBJ2-7; TRBD1 aligns across 8 bases. Germline V gene lookup returns CDR1 SGDLS and CDR2 YYNGEE. The CDR3 runs 14 residues. The V gene end was trimmed by 0 bases and the J gene end by 6 bases; junction bases not matched to a gene: 5.

This clone turned up a few times. This chain links TRBV5-1 with TRBJ2-7, with D possibly TRBD1 on 6 matching bases. Germline V gives CDR1 SGHRS, CDR2 YFSETQ. Trimming removed 7 bases from V and 2 bases from J, with 16 bases in between. The length of the CDR3 is 14 residues. CDR3 residues: CASRIGTSTYEQYF. In DNA form, the CDR3 reads TGCGCCAGCCGCATAGGGACATCCACCTACGAGCAGTACTTC.

The J gene is TRBJ2-3, the V gene TRBV6-6; weak D call: TRBD1 (6 bases). The CDR3 spans 14 residues. CDR1 and CDR2 from the germline V gene are MNHNY and SVGAGI (reference sequence). V was shortened by 3 bases and J by 2 bases, with 9 bases between the two germline ends. The CDR3 region has the DNA TGTGCCAGCAGTTATGGGGGCTACACAGATACGCAGTATTTT. Translation gives CASSYGGYTDTQYF.

Of note for this clone: A read error may account for a junction end that differs from germline. V and J are TRBV5-6 and TRBJ1-2; D unresolved. The CDR3 runs 13 residues. Looked up from germline, CDR1 is SGHDT and CDR2 is YYEEEE. As DNA, the CDR3 is TGTGCCAGCAGCCTTGGGTCGGGTTCTACGGTTATCTTC. Amino acid sequence: CASSLGSGSTVIF.